The clone carrying this T cell receptor beta chain was observed a few times. Its matching antigen is unknown. Germline loops: CDR1 SGHRS, CDR2 YFSETQ. The CDR3 loop spans 17 amino acids. The ends lost 2 bases at V and 0 bases at J; junction bases unmatched: 4. There were TCR beta CDR3 regions amplified from RNA transcripts. Using the HTBI primer set, a first-round RT-PCR was run on the TCR CDR3. TCRdb analysed the multiplex PCR reads with MiXCR anew, one entry per CDR3 protein. The sample lists hundreds of thousands of distinct CDR3 sequences, around 14% occurring once. This entry comes from a study of T cells in Graves' hyperthyroidism and ophthalmopathy. Study observations and caveats: In the analysis, a 13 V-J model separated ophthalmopathy from stable hyperthyroidism. Onset of ophthalmopathy came a median approximately 6.5 months after the model predicted it.

Over 18 months, lack of ophthalmopathy progression marked Graves' hyperthyroidism as stable. Diagnosis relied on clinical symptoms, serum thyroxine and TRAb, thyroid ultrasound and orbital computed tomography. The rearrangement uses TRBV5-1 and TRBJ2-2; 10 bases map to TRBD1. Material: blood. The receptor comes from a woman under 30 with Graves' hyperthyroidism. CDR3 nucleotide sequence: TGCGCCAGCAGCTTAAGGACAGGGGGACCGAACACCGGGGAGCTGTTTTTT. Encoded protein: CASSLRTGGPNTGELFF.